A single T cell receptor beta chain is shown here with its context. The source of the sample is a study of control samples from healthy donors and cancer patients. Clones were read by immunoSEQ multiplex PCR, and TCRdb kept only the in-frame ones, dropping some. This repertoire shows some 70,000 clones, over 80% found once; its top ten account for roughly 14%. Sequencing was performed on blood. This sequence originates from a man aged 55-75 years in good health.

CDR3 protein: CASSPRGVPYNEQFF. In DNA, the CDR3 is TGTGCCAGCAGCCCGCGGGGGGTACCCTACAATGAGCAGTTCTTC. The gene calls are TRBV7-8 and TRBJ2-1, with 8 nucleotides matching TRBD2. The CDR3 extends over 15 amino acids. Germline-derived CDR1 and CDR2 are SGHVS and FQNEAQ. The V and J ends lost 5 bases and 2 bases, in that order; junction bases with no gene match: 5.